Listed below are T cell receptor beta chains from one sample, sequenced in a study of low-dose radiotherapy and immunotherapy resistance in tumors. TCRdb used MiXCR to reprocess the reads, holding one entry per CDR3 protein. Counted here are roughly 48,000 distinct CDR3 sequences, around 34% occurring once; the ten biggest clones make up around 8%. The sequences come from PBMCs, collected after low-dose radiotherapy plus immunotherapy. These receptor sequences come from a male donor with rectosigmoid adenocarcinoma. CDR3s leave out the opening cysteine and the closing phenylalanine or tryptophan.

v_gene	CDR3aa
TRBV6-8	ASRSLGGYNEQF
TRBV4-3	ASSQVSGRHEQY
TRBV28	ASSTHRVNTEAF
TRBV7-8	ASSLSSIYGYT
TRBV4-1	ASSQDTQGGTYNEQF
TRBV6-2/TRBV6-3	ASSSNRGNTGELF
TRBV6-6	ATSNRGSYT
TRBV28	ASSTSGLTGRHTDTQY
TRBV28	ASTAGSSGANVLT
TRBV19	ASTRVTENTGELF
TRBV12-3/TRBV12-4	ASSRGQMNTEAF
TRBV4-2	ASSQEGQLNQPQH
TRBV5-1	ASSGTGGINEQF
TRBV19	ASSRGSGGRTDTQY
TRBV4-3	ASSQLLSVLPSGANVLT
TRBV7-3	ASSDPGQGGYYNEQF
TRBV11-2	ASSLAGVQYGYT
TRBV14	ASSQDTSGRRQY
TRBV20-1	SALQAANNEQF
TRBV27	ASSSARTGDWGYT
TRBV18	ASSPSDRDYGYT
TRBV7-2	ASSLVWVPEGYT
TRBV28	ASSLSLPYNEQF
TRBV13	ASSLQQGFSEQY
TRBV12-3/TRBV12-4	ASSFTGTYTYEQY
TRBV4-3	ASSQGTGNNEKLF
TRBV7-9	ASSLPLAGAHEQF
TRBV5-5	ASSPLGARDYNEQF
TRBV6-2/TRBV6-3	ASRTSSVTTGELF
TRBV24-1	ATSDGAGGPHNEQF
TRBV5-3	ASSYGLAYEQY
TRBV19	ASNGGQYNEQF
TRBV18	ASSFRQSRGTDTQY
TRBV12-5	ASGLTYPQETQY
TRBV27	ASSFLGQGNGYT
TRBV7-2	ASSSRQDYNSPLH
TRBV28	ASTSSTDTQY
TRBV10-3	AIRTPGTGEVGELF
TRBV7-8	ASSLGRPGSHYGYT
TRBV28	AAGVEATYEQY
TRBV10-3	AIRSTGTPKGYT
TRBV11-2	ASLLIAGGWTGELFF
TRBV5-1	ASSFVYTGELF
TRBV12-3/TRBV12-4	ASIATYNSPLH
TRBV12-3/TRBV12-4	ASSSRQGMNTEAF
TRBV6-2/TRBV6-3	ASSTLAGSYEQY
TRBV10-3	AISSGGSPETQY
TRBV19	ASSDRGRGANVLT